The source of this T cell receptor (beta chain) is a study of T cell clonality in common variable immunodeficiency. Study-wide points: CVID patient heterogeneity limited repertoire-clinical complication correlations. Compared with healthy controls, CVID subjects showed increased TCRbeta clonality, mostly in about a third.

Control and CVID samples contributed equal amounts of genomic DNA. Only in-frame clones appear in the TCRdb table, and some are missing; sequencing was by immunoSEQ multiplex PCR. The record shows about 52,000 clones for this sample, with no singletons present. The CDR3 contains 16 residues. V shed 4 bases and J 7 bases; nucleotides not matched to a gene: 13. Germline V gene sequence: CDR1 SGHVS, CDR2 FQNEAQ. This clone was seen many times. Antigen: not known. The sequenced fragment ends 3 residues before the CDR3 boundary, so the rest is inferred from the germline J gene. This chain links TRBV7-8 with TRBJ2-5; 9 bases are shared with TRBD2. Input material: peripheral blood mononuclear cells. The clonotype comes from a person aged 18 to 75 in good health. Here the CDR3 reads CASSSALAGESSTQYF. The sequenced CDR3 bases are TGTGCCAGCAGCTCTGCGTTAGCGGGAGAGTCCTCGACC.